The rows below give T cell receptor beta chains drawn from one sample of a study of cytomegalovirus exposure and HLA in healthy donors. Here immunoSEQ multiplex PCR was the method, and the copy in TCRdb shows in-frame clones only, minus some. The table shows around 180,000 clones, with around 80% occurring only once. Sequenced: PBMCs. These receptors were obtained from a boy aged 2 to 10 in good health and CMV-seronegative. Both conserved end residues are part of each CDR3. A D gene is named only where the DNA matches it firmly.

d_call v_call cdr3_aa
TRBD1 TRBV7-9 CASGVRRGHEQFF
. TRBV4-3 CASSQAVFSGNTIYF
TRBD1 TRBV30 CAWSSDRGSSPLHF
. TRBV7-2 CSSRGDSYNSPLHF
. TRBV10-2 CASSEPYGGLYGYTF
TRBD2 TRBV4-3 CASSQDRAGGPTDTQYF
. TRBV5-4 CASSYQRGNTGELFF
TRBD1 TRBV30 CAWSSTGGYGYTF
. TRBV6-1 CASSEAGPRLPQFF
TRBD2 TRBV18 CASSPPGLAGGTLAKNIQYF
TRBD2 TRBV5-6 CASSLGAGTYEQYF
. TRBV5-4 CASSLDSVTEAFF
TRBD2 TRBV7-3 CASSPLAGGPNEQFF
TRBD2 TRBV19 CASSIRGGSYNEQFF
. TRBV7-9 CASSLYSPYQETQYF
. TRBV10-3 CAISLTGDSSYEQYF
TRBD2 TRBV28 CASSSPGLAGSNTGELFF
TRBD1 TRBV4-3 CASSQRDSGQETQYF
. TRBV25-1 CASSEPAPGLGEKLFF
TRBD1 TRBV6-1 CASRGTGTVTAQHF
. TRBV15 CATSRDGEAGPHEQFF
. TRBV4-2 CASSQQVNNSPLHF
TRBD2 TRBV5-6 CASSRPSGSRTDTQYF
TRBD2 TRBV6-1 CASSEALGSGSSYEQYF
. TRBV30 CAWNEAGEKLFF
. TRBV5-1 CASRGDQAFF
TRBD2 TRBV27 CASSSGTSGYNEQFF
TRBD2 TRBV28 CASSFGLAVNNEQFF
TRBD2 TRBV10-2 CATVLAGGRNEQFF
. TRBV15 CATSREGGEKLFF
. TRBV29-1 CSVEDRGGGYTF